The 5 T cell receptor beta chains in this list originate from one sample, sequenced in a study of immune heterogeneity within non-small cell lung tumors. Bulk tumor genomic DNA, roughly 600 ng per sample, was used as template. Far-apart biopsies, several per primary tumor, were taken during surgery. Patients had untreated, newly diagnosed non-small cell lung cancer and underwent curative surgery. Multiplex PCR amplified the TCR beta CDR3 region. Its first round ran for roughly 10 cycles with 32 V and 13 J primers. TCRdb recomputed calls from the multiplex PCR reads with MiXCR, one row per CDR3 protein. The sample lists 2,000 to 3,000 distinct CDR3 sequences; under 30% were seen once. What was sequenced was lung tumor tissue. The source of these receptors is a man aged 45-65 years with non-small cell lung cancer.

Worth noting for this clonotype: The junction departs from the called germline gene at one end, perhaps through a read error. J is TRBJ2-7 and V is TRBV6-1, with TRBD2 matching 9 bases. CDR1 and CDR2 (germline): MNHNS, SASEGT. This CDR3 has 15 amino acids. The CDR3 DNA is TGTGCCATCAGTCGGAGCGGGGGGACACCCTACGAGCAGTACTTC. This translates into CAISRSGGTPYEQYF.

This clonotype was seen repeatedly, ten times or more. CDR3 sequence (DNA): TGCAGCGTGTGGGACAGCGAGGGGGCTGAAGCTTTCTTT. Translated: CSVWDSEGAEAFF. The chain recombines TRBV29-1 with TRBJ1-1; 7 bases are shared with TRBD1. Trimming cost V 6 bases and J 6 bases; bases outside gene matches: 10. The germline gives CDR1 SQVTM, CDR2 ANQGSEA. The CDR3 runs 13 residues.

The rearrangement joins TRBV14 to TRBJ1-4; tentative D call: TRBD1 (5 bases). This CDR3 is built from 15 residues. Germline V gives CDR1 SGHDN, CDR2 FVKESK. Trimming cost V 4 bases and J 4 bases, with 13 bases left between them. CDR3 residues: CASSLDSGHNEKLFF. For the CDR3, the DNA is TGTGCCAGCAGCCTAGACAGCGGACATAATGAAAAACTGTTTTTT.

This clonotype was seen a single time. The V call is TRBV2, the J call TRBJ2-6; tentative D call: TRBD1 (6 bases). CDR3 length equals 17 residues. With 8 bases removed from V and 0 bases from J, the gap between germline ends came to 17 bases. CDR1 is SNHLY, CDR2 FYNNEI, per germline. CDR3 protein: CASRTGQFASGANVLTF. DNA for the CDR3: TGTGCCAGCCGAACAGGACAGTTCGCCTCTGGGGCCAACGTCCTGACTTTC.

By share of the sample, this clonotype is medium-sized. J is TRBJ2-2 and V is TRBV25-1; 14 nucleotides line up with TRBD2. This CDR3 contains 18 residues. In germline, CDR1 is MGHDK, CDR2 SYGVNS. After removal of 4 bases from V and 3 bases from J, the junction contained 7 bases not matched to a gene. DNA of the CDR3: TGTGCCAGCAGTGGGGGACTAGCGGGAGTCGTAGACACCGGGGAGCTGTTTTTT. It translates to CASSGGLAGVVDTGELFF.